Here is one T cell receptor (beta chain) with its context. The sample originates from a study of shared clonotypes between healthy human individuals. In germline, CDR1 is GTSNPN, CDR2 SVGIG (reference sequence). V was cut by 2 bases and J by 5 bases, with 12 bases left in between. The CDR3 has 14 amino acids. Data came from immunoSEQ multiplex PCR; TCRdb stores just in-frame clones and leaves some out. This sample has about 450,000 clones, with around 79% found just once. This sequence was found in a woman aged 35 to 49 in good health. Some clones in this sample may be carry-over from other donors' samples. This rearrangement joins TRBV30 to TRBJ1-4; weak D call: TRBD1 (5 bases). The sequenced material came from PBMCs. The CDR3 is CAWSLGGGNEKLFF. DNA of the CDR3: TGTGCCTGGAGTCTTGGGGGGGGAAATGAAAAACTGTTTTTT.